These 11 T cell receptor beta chains originate from one sample sequenced in a study of cytomegalovirus exposure and HLA in healthy donors. Use of 60 Vbeta and 13 Jbeta primers characterized the PCR. Assay used: immunoSEQ multiplex PCR; TCRdb lists only in-frame clones, some missing. The table includes about 200,000 clones, approximately 79% detected once. Material: PBMCs. These receptors were obtained from a man aged 50 or older in good health and CMV-seronegative.

The chain carries TRBV2 and TRBJ1-6; D is possibly TRBD1 (5 bases). V shed 6 bases and J shed 5 bases, with 14 bases lying between them. CDR3 length: 15 amino acids. Germline V gives CDR1 SNHLY, CDR2 FYNNEI. This CDR3 is CASRMTEINNSPLHF. The CDR3 DNA is TGTGCCAGCAGAATGACAGAGATTAATAATTCACCCCTCCACTTT.

The chain links TRBV9 to TRBJ2-1; no firm D call. The CDR3 contains 16 residues. V shed 0 bases and J shed 0 bases, with 10 bases lying between them. Per the germline V gene, CDR1 is SGDLS and CDR2 is YYNGEE. In DNA form, the CDR3 reads TGTGCCAGCAGCGTAGAATTCCTAGTCTCCTACAATGAGCAGTTCTTC. Amino acids: CASSVEFLVSYNEQFF.

The chain employs TRBV14 and TRBJ2-4; D perhaps matches TRBD2 (5 bases). Trimming shortened V by 3 bases and J by 3 bases, and 12 bases separated the two germline ends. Germline CDR1 reads SGHDN; CDR2 reads FVKESK. The CDR3 length is 15 residues. CDR3 amino acids: CASSHHLRDKNIQYF. In DNA, the CDR3 is TGTGCCAGCAGCCACCACCTCCGGGACAAAAACATTCAGTACTTC.

The rearrangement uses TRBV2 and TRBJ2-5; 8 bases are a match to TRBD1. This CDR3 has 13 amino acids. V lost 4 bases, J lost 5 bases, and 3 bases stayed unmatched. The germline CDR1 and CDR2 sequences are SNHLY and FYNNEI. The CDR3 here is CASSGQGMETQYF. CDR3 in DNA: TGTGCCAGCAGTGGACAGGGGATGGAGACCCAGTACTTC. The whole variable domain, remainder taken from reference TRBV2 and TRBJ2-5, is EPEVTQTPSHQVTQMGQEVILRCVPISNHLYFYWYRQILGQKVEFLVSFYNNEISEKSEIFDDQFSVERPDGSNFTLKIRSTKLEDSAMYFCASSGQGMETQYFGPGTRLLVL.

The chain carries TRBV7-2 and TRBJ2-7; D possibly corresponds to TRBD2 (7 bases). Germline CDR1 and CDR2: SGHTA and FQGNSA. V lost 5 bases, J lost 5 bases, and 16 bases lay in between. The length of the CDR3 is 14 residues. The CDR3 bases are TGTGCCAGCAGCCCCGCAAGGGGGGGAAACGAGCAGTACTTC. Translation: CASSPARGGNEQYF.

CDR3: CASSRRTDSPLHF. CDR3 nucleotide sequence: TGTGCCAGCAGCCGTAGGACTGATTCACCCCTCCACTTT. V gene TRBV5-6 combines with J gene TRBJ1-6; D is undetermined. Trimming removed 4 bases at V and 8 bases at J, with 10 bases between. This CDR3 has 13 amino acids. Germline V gene lookup returns CDR1 SGHDT and CDR2 YYEEEE.

The table lists this clone with a count of one. Its ends do not fully match the called genes, so a read error is possible. The chain combines TRBV5-8 with TRBJ1-2; 11 positions agree with TRBD1. This CDR3 comprises 16 residues. CDR1 is SGHTS and CDR2 is YDEGEE in the germline V gene. CDR3 sequence reads: CASSRPGTGGNSGYTF. CDR3 nucleotides: TGTGCCAGCAGTCGTCCCGGGACAGGGGGAAACTCTGGCTACACCTTC.

The gene calls are TRBV7-2 and TRBJ2-2; 10 bases are shared with TRBD2. Germline V gene lookup returns CDR1 SGHTA and CDR2 FQGNSA. The CDR3 loop spans 16 amino acids. V trimming: 4 bases; J trimming: 9 bases; junction bases outside the gene matches: 11. The CDR3 sequence: CASSSWASGSIRELFF. The CDR3 DNA reads TGTGCCAGCAGCTCGTGGGCTAGCGGGAGTATCAGGGAGCTGTTTTTT.

This clone came up a few times. The V call is TRBV7-2, the J call TRBJ1-2; D remains unclear. V was clipped by 3 bases and J by 3 bases, with 11 bases between them. This CDR3 is built from 14 residues. The V gene's germline CDR1 is SGHTA and CDR2 FQGNSA. CDR3 DNA: TGTGCCAGCAGCTTTCCCGGAGCGGACTATGGCTACACCTTC. Its translation is CASSFPGADYGYTF.

This clone was detected only a few times. The V and J genes are TRBV7-2 and TRBJ2-5, with TRBD1 as a possible D gene (6 bases). There are 14 residues in the CDR3. Germline CDR1 and CDR2: SGHTA and FQGNSA. V lost 7 bases and J lost 2, with 14 bases in between. The chain's CDR3 is CASTRTALQETQYF. CDR3 coding DNA: TGTGCCAGCACCCGGACAGCCCTTCAAGAGACCCAGTACTTC.

J is TRBJ1-4 and V is TRBV28, with a possible D match to TRBD1 (6 bases). Germline V gene sequence: CDR1 MDHEN, CDR2 SYDVKM. Trimming left V 5 bases short and J 10 bases short, with 17 bases between. There are 14 residues in the CDR3. The CDR3 protein is CASSRSGRGGKLFF. The DNA of the CDR3 is TGTGCCAGCAGTCGGTCCGGCCGAGGGGGAAAACTGTTTTTT.